This T cell receptor beta chain was identified in a study of blood T cell repertoires in COVID-19. V lost 5 bases to trimming and J lost 4 bases, with 13 bases between them. Per germline, CDR1 MNHEY and CDR2 SVGEGT. This CDR3 has 14 residues. Clones were sequenced by immunoSEQ multiplex PCR, and TCRdb holds only the in-frame ones, with some missing. The table lists approximately 150,000 clones, approximately 87% of them singletons. This chain connects TRBV6-2 or TRBV6-3 to TRBJ2-3; a possible D gene is TRBD2 (5 bases). The sequence came from a man aged 55-75 years who had recovered from COVID-19. Sequenced input: PBMCs or T cells enriched from blood (not recorded which). This CDR3 is CASSLGLTADTQYF. The CDR3 DNA follows: TGTGCCAGCAGTCTCGGACTGACTGCAGATACGCAGTATTTT.